The sequence of this T cell receptor (beta chain) was determined in a study of blood T cell repertoires in COVID-19. CDR1 is LNHNV, CDR2 YYDKDF, per germline (reference sequence). Trimming removed 6 bases at V and 8 bases at J, with 25 bases between. This CDR3 has 16 residues. Study processing details: Estimated nucleated cell counts came from reference gene primer amplification. Assay used: immunoSEQ multiplex PCR; TCRdb lists only in-frame clones, some missing. The D gene and trimming were derived from the DNA, and the V and J assignments and clone size from that table. The sample carries under 250,000 clones, about 85% recorded once.

This TCR was recovered from a man aged 40-50 years with acute or convalescent COVID-19. The V gene is TRBV15, the J gene TRBJ1-2; D might be TRBD1 (5 bases). The source material was peripheral blood. The CDR3 here is CATRISATRRGQGYTF. The CDR3 DNA is TGTGCCACCAGGATTTCGGCGACCAGAAGGGGCCAGGGCTACACCTTC.